Detailed here is one T cell receptor beta chain. This CDR3 is 13 amino acids long. The V gene end was trimmed by 5 bases and the J gene end by 7 bases; junction bases not matched to a gene: 4. Germline V gene lookup returns CDR1 MNHNY and CDR2 SVGAGI (reference sequence). The sample comes from a study of OX40 agonist ivuxolimab in advanced cancers. Some clones are missing from TCRdb's copy, which holds only in-frame ones; the method was immunoSEQ multiplex PCR. The data hold more than 85,000 clones, with just over 90% observed a single time. This TCR was sampled from an adult with an advanced solid tumor such as melanoma, head and neck, liver or kidney cancer. This material consisted of CD4+ or CD8+ T cells sorted from blood, taken in a trial of the OX40 agonist ivuxolimab. The V and J genes are TRBV6-6 and TRBJ2-1, with TRBD1 identical over 8 bases. CDR3 in DNA: TGTGCCAGCAGTCACAGGGGGATTAATGAGCAGTTCTTC. Translating it yields CASSHRGINEQFF.